The clone carrying this T cell receptor beta chain came up many times. CDR1 and CDR2 (germline): SGHRS, YFSETQ. The CDR3 sequence is 13 residues long. The V end lost 8 bases, the J end lost 1 base, and 11 bases lay between the germline ends. MiXCR was run by TCRdb on the PCR reads, yielding one entry per CDR3 protein. The sample gives some 40,000 distinct CDR3 sequences, under 20% of which show up once; roughly 7.1% is in the top ten. These data originate in a study of molecular identifiers for immune sequencing clone quantification. The receptor was isolated from a human donor in good health. Some libraries in this study had Jurkat cell RNA spiked in. The chain carries TRBV5-1 and TRBJ2-3; D may be TRBD1 (6 bases). Sequenced sample: naive CD8+ T cells from blood, with Jurkat cell RNA spiked in. Subset reported: FACS-sorted CD8+CD4-CCR7+CD45RA+ naive T cells. The CDR3 DNA is TGCGCCAGTTCAGGGGCCCGCACAGATACGCAGTATTTT. Its translation: CASSGARTDTQYF.